This entry concerns a single TCR beta chain. The antigen remains undetermined. One junction end disagrees with the germline gene, perhaps due to a read error. The record originates from a study of blood T cells in healthy people across ages. Overall study findings and caveats: A roughly linear age-dependent decrease characterized TCR beta diversity per million T cells. A greater number of naive CD4+ cells and higher diversity distinguished long-lived donors from aged donors. Estimated diversity that came from one million T cells was considered an underestimate.

Every donor gave roughly 9.2 milliliters of peripheral blood. This CDR3 is 15 amino acids long. Germline V gives CDR1 SGHRS, CDR2 YFSETQ. A second PCR of about 7 to 12 cycles used a sample-barcoded 5' primer and a J-beta primer mix. TCRdb called the 5' RACE reads again in MiXCR, with one record for every CDR3 protein. The sample gives 1.6 million or so distinct CDR3 sequences, almost 35% of which show up once; roughly 10% is in the top ten. The V gene is TRBV5-1, the J gene TRBJ1-1, with 7 bases matching TRBD1. The sample was blood. This TCR came from a woman in her 30s in good health. CDR3 bases: TGCGCCAACAGCCTGGCGACCCGACAGGGCACTGAAGCTTTCTTT. Protein: CANSLATRQGTEAFF.